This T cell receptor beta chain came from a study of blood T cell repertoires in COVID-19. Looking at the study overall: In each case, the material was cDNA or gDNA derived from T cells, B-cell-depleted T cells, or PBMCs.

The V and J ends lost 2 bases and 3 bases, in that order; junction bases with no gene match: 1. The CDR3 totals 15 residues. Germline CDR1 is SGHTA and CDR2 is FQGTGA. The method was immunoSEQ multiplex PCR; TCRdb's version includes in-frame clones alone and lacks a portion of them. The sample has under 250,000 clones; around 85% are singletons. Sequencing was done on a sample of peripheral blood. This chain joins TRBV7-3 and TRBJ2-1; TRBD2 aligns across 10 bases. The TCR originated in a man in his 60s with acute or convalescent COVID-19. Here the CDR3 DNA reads TGTGCCAGCAGCTTAGGGACTAGCGACTACAATGAGCAGTTCTTC. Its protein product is CASSLGTSDYNEQFF.